The next 20 T cell receptor beta chains were all read from a single sample in a study of blood T cells in healthy people across ages. Primers used in a second PCR of roughly 6 to 12 cycles were a sample-barcoded 5' primer and a J-beta primer mix. Using its own MiXCR run on the 5' RACE reads, TCRdb lists one record per CDR3 protein. In the table there are about 1.7 million distinct CDR3 sequences, about 30% of which are singletons. Input material: blood. These receptors were taken from a woman in her 30s in good health.

The gene calls are TRBV6-5 and TRBJ2-1, with 12 bases lining up with TRBD2. Trimming took 0 bases from V and 2 from J; bases not matched to a gene: 5. The CDR3 is made up of 18 amino acids. In germline, CDR1 is MNHEY, CDR2 SVGAGI. The CDR3 nucleotides are TGTGCCAGCAGTTACTCCCTTCGACTAGCGGGGGCCTACAATGAGCAGTTCTTC. Translation: CASSYSLRLAGAYNEQFF.

This clonotype was seen more than once but under ten times. Its ends do not fully match the called genes, so a read error is possible. DNA for the CDR3: TGCGCCGGCAGCTTGGGTGGGCGTCAATTCGATGAGCAGTTCTTC. Protein product: CAGSLGGRQFDEQFF. This chain uses TRBV5-1 with TRBJ2-1; the D is unclear. The CDR3 is 15 residues long. Germline V gene data show CDR1 as SGHRS and CDR2 as YFSETQ. Filled out from reference TRBV5-1 and TRBJ2-1, the complete variable domain reads KAGVTQTPRYLIKTRGQQVTLSCSPISGHRSVSWYQQTPGQGLQFLFEYFSETQRNKGNFPGRFSGRQFSNSRSEMNVSTLELGDSALYLCAGSLGGRQFDEQFFGPGTRLTVL.

At least ten counts were recorded for this clonotype. This chain links TRBV9 with TRBJ2-1; 8 nucleotides match TRBD2. CDR1 SGDLS and CDR2 YYNGEE come from the germline V gene. CDR3 length equals 15 residues. Germline trimming cut 4 bases from V and 5 bases from J; bases unmatched to any gene: 8. The chain's CDR3 is CASSRGGVADNEQFF. In DNA, the CDR3 is TGTGCCAGCAGCCGGGGGGGTGTAGCAGACAATGAGCAGTTCTTC.

The V and J genes are TRBV12-3 or TRBV12-4 and TRBJ2-2; 13 bases are a match to TRBD2. The length of the CDR3 is 18 residues. Germline trimming cut 7 bases from V and 7 bases from J; bases unmatched to any gene: 15. The CDR3 is CASTFRTSGRAHGGELFF. For the CDR3, the DNA is TGTGCCAGCACCTTTCGTACTAGCGGGAGGGCCCACGGCGGGGAGCTGTTTTTT.

This clonotype has a count of ten or more. This rearrangement joins TRBV10-3 to TRBJ2-1, with unresolved D. The CDR3 extends over 14 amino acids. Germline V gives CDR1 ENHRY, CDR2 SYGVKD. Trimming removed 4 bases from V and 8 bases from J, with 15 bases in between. CDR3 region: CAISANGESHEQFF. CDR3 nucleotide sequence: TGTGCCATCAGTGCCAACGGAGAGAGCCATGAGCAGTTCTTC.

The chain joins TRBV6-6 to TRBJ1-4, with 12 bases identical to TRBD1. This CDR3 is 15 amino acids long. Looked up from germline, CDR1 is MNHNY and CDR2 is SVGAGI (reference sequence). The V gene end was trimmed by 2 bases and the J gene end by 8 bases; junction bases not matched to a gene: 3. The CDR3 loop is CASSYRGQGAEKLFF. In nucleotides, the CDR3 is TGTGCCAGCAGTTACAGGGGACAGGGGGCGGAAAAACTGTTTTTT.

This sequence joins TRBV7-9 and TRBJ2-3, with TRBD2 matching 8 bases. The V and J ends lost 3 bases and 1 base, in that order; junction bases with no gene match: 6. The CDR3 totals 16 residues. Germline CDR1 reads SEHNR; CDR2 reads FQNEAQ (reference sequence). The CDR3 DNA reads as TGTGCCAGCAGCTTTACTAGCGGAGGCGGCACAGATACGCAGTATTTT. Protein sequence: CASSFTSGGGTDTQYF.

This clonotype was detected many times. This sequence joins TRBV28 and TRBJ2-1, with TRBD2 matching over 7 bases. In germline, CDR1 is MDHEN, CDR2 SYDVKM. Trimming at V came to 7 bases and at J to 4 bases, leaving 16 bases not matched to a gene. The CDR3 spans 17 residues. The CDR3 is CASNEPSGAGKYNEQFF. CDR3 coding DNA: TGTGCCAGCAACGAGCCCTCGGGAGCGGGGAAATACAATGAGCAGTTCTTC.

In this sample, this clonotype turned up a few times. V gene TRBV20-1 combines with J gene TRBJ2-5; no firm D call. V was clipped by 0 bases and J by 2 bases, with 10 bases between them. Germline V lookup: CDR1 DFQATT, CDR2 SNEGSKA (reference sequence). The CDR3 is 14 amino acids. The CDR3 DNA reads as TGCAGTGCTAGAGATAGGGCCGGTCAAGAGACCCAGTACTTC. Amino acids: CSARDRAGQETQYF.

The chain uses TRBV20-1 and TRBJ1-2; possibly TRBD1 for D (6 bases). The germline V gene has CDR1 DFQATT and CDR2 SNEGSKA (reference sequence). V was trimmed by 3 bases and J by 7 bases, leaving 15 bases between them. The CDR3 contains 13 residues. DNA for the CDR3: TGCAGTGCTAGGGTCACAGGGTGGGGTGGCTACACCTTC. Protein: CSARVTGWGGYTF.

This clonotype appeared a few times. V usage is TRBV12-3 or TRBV12-4 and J usage is TRBJ2-7; D gene ambiguous. V was clipped by 4 bases and J by 1 base, with 11 bases between them. There are 14 residues in the CDR3. CDR3 nucleotide sequence: TGTGCCAGCAGTTACACGGTCCCTTCCTACGAGCAGTACTTC. Protein product: CASSYTVPSYEQYF.

Many counts were recorded for this clonotype. This sequence joins TRBV14 and TRBJ2-7; TRBD1 agrees at 7 bases. The germline V gene has CDR1 SGHDN and CDR2 FVKESK. V lost 6 bases and J lost 4; bases outside the gene matches: 6. The CDR3 totals 13 residues. CDR3 nucleotides: TGTGCCAGCAGTTCTTGGACAGGTTACGAGCAGTACTTC. It yields the protein CASSSWTGYEQYF. Based on the CDR3 plus reference TRBV14 and TRBJ2-7, the full variable domain is EAGVTQFPSHSVIEKGQTVTLRCDPISGHDNLYWYRRVMGKEIKFLLHFVKESKQDESGMPNNRFLAERTGGTYSTLKVQPAELEDSGVYFCASSSWTGYEQYFGPGTRLTVT.

The rearrangement uses TRBV19 and TRBJ2-1, with D perhaps matching TRBD2 (6 bases). Trimming removed 7 bases at V and 0 bases at J, with 10 bases between. The CDR3 has 14 amino acids. Germline V CDR1 and CDR2: LNHDA, SQIVND (reference sequence). This chain's CDR3 is CASKIAASYNEQFF. CDR3 coding DNA: TGTGCCAGTAAAATAGCGGCCTCCTACAATGAGCAGTTCTTC.

The chain links TRBV27 to TRBJ1-2; 7 bases line up with TRBD1. This CDR3 is 17 amino acids long. Losses at the gene ends were 8 bases for V and 8 bases for J; bases not matched to a gene: 23. From germline, CDR1 is MNHEY and CDR2 SMNVEV (reference sequence). CDR3 residues: CASGNWGDWASGGGYTF. DNA for the CDR3: TGTGCCAGCGGCAACTGGGGCGACTGGGCTTCAGGGGGGGGCTACACCTTC.

The chain combines TRBV5-5 with TRBJ1-4; TRBD1 aligns across 10 bases. The germline V gene encodes CDR1 SGHKS and CDR2 YYEKEE (reference sequence). The CDR3 runs to 15 residues. Trimming cost V 0 bases and J 5 bases; bases outside gene matches: 1. The DNA for the CDR3 is TGTGCCAGCAGCTTGGTGGGACAGGGGAATGAAAAACTGTTTTTT. It is translated as CASSLVGQGNEKLFF.

This clonotype was detected only a few times. The chain has TRBV4-1 and TRBJ2-1; TRBD2 aligns across 13 bases. The CDR3 sequence is 17 residues long. Looked up from germline, CDR1 is MGHRA and CDR2 is YSYEKL. Trimming took 7 bases from V and 8 from J; bases not matched to a gene: 14. In DNA form, the CDR3 reads TGCGCCAGCACCACAGCCAAGGGACTAGCGGGGCAGGATGAGCAGTTCTTC. Its protein is CASTTAKGLAGQDEQFF.

There are a few counts of this clonotype. V usage is TRBV5-1 and J usage is TRBJ2-5; unclear D gene. V was trimmed by 0 bases and J by 9 bases, leaving 15 bases between them. The CDR3 length is 14 residues. Germline V gives CDR1 SGHRS, CDR2 YFSETQ. Here the CDR3 reads CASSLETDTPPQYF. The CDR3 nucleotides read TGCGCCAGCAGCTTGGAAACTGATACTCCGCCCCAGTACTTC. The complete variable domain, with remaining parts taken from reference TRBV5-1 and TRBJ2-5, reads KAGVTQTPRYLIKTRGQQVTLSCSPISGHRSVSWYQQTPGQGLQFLFEYFSETQRNKGNFPGRFSGRQFSNSRSEMNVSTLELGDSALYLCASSLETDTPPQYFGPGTRLLVL.

In its sample, this clonotype was seen many times. The chain is built from TRBV24-1 and TRBJ2-4; D ambiguous. V was trimmed by 3 bases and J by 2 bases, leaving 10 bases between them. This CDR3 spans 15 amino acids. Looked up from germline, CDR1 is KGHDR and CDR2 is SFDVKD. CDR3 residues: CATSDPSSTKNIQYF. The CDR3 region has the DNA TGTGCCACCAGTGATCCCAGCTCAACCAAAAACATTCAGTACTTC.

This sequence joins TRBV12-3 or TRBV12-4 and TRBJ2-4; TRBD2 matches at 7 bases. The V segment lost 0 bases and the J segment 13 bases; nucleotides outside the gene matches: 6. This CDR3 contains 13 residues. The CDR3 loop is CASSLAAGRWQYF. DNA for the CDR3: TGTGCCAGCAGTTTAGCAGCGGGGAGGTGGCAGTACTTC.

On this clonotype: One end of the junction varies from germline; a read error may be responsible. The V gene is TRBV5-1, the J gene TRBJ2-2; D remains ambiguous. CDR3 length: 13 amino acids. Germline loops: CDR1 SGHRS, CDR2 YFSETQ. CDR3 amino acids: CASSLANTVELFF. CDR3 bases: TGCGCCAGCAGCCTCGCGAACACCGTGGAGCTGTTTTTT.